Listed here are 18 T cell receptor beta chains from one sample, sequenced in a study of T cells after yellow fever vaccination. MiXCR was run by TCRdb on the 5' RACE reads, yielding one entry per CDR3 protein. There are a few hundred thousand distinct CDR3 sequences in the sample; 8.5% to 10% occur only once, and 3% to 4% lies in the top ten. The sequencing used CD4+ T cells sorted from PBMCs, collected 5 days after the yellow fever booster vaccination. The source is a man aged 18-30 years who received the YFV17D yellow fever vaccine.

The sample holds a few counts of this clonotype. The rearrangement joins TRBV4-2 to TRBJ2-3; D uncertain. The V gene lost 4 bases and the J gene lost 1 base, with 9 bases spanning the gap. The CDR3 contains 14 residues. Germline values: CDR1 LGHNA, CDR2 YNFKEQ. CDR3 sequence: CASSPLKGTDTQYF. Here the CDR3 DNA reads TGTGCCAGCAGCCCCTTAAAGGGCACAGATACGCAGTATTTT.

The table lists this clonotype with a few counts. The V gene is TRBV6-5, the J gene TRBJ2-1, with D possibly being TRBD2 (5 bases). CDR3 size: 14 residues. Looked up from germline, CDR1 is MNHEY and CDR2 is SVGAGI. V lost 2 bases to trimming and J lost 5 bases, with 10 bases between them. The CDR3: CASSYDRGNNEQFF. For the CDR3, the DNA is TGTGCCAGCAGTTACGATCGAGGGAACAATGAGCAGTTCTTC.

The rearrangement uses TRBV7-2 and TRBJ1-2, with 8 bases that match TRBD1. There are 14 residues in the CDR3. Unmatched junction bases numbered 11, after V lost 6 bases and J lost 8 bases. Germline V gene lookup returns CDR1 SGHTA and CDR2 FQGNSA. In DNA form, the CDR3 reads TGTGCCAGCAGTCCTAACCAGGGGGCTGAGGGCTACACCTTC. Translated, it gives CASSPNQGAEGYTF.

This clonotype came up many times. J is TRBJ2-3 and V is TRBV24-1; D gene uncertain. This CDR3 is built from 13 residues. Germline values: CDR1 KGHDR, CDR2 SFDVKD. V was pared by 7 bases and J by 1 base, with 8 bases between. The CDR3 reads CATSRTGTDTQYF. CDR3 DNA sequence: TGTGCCACCAGCCGGACCGGCACAGATACGCAGTATTTT.

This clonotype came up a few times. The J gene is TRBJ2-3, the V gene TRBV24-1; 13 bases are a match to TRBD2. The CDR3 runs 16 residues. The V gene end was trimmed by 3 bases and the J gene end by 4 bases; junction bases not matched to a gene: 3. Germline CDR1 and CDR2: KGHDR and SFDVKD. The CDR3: CATSDTSGGAPDTQYF. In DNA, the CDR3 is TGTGCCACCAGTGATACTAGCGGGGGGGCTCCAGATACGCAGTATTTT.

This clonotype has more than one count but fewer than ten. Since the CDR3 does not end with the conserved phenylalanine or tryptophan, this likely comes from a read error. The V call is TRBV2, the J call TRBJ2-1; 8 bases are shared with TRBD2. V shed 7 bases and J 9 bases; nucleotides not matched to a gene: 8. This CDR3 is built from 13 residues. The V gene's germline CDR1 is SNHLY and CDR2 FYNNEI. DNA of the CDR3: TGTGCCAGCACACGGGGGGGCCTTGGTGAGCAGTTCTTA. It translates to CASTRGGLGEQFL.

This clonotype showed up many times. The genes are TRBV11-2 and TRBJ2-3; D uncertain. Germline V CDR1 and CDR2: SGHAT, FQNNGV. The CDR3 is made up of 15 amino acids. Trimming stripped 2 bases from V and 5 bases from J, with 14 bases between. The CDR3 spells CASSLRASSVDTQYF. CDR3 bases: TGTGCCAGCAGCTTAAGAGCCTCTTCGGTAGATACGCAGTATTTT. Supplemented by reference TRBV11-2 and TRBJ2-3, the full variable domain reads EAGVAQSPRYKIIEKRQSVAFWCNPISGHATLYWYQQILGQGPKLLIQFQNNGVVDDSQLPKDRFSAERLKGVDSTLKIQPAKLEDSAVYLCASSLRASSVDTQYFGPGTRLTVL.

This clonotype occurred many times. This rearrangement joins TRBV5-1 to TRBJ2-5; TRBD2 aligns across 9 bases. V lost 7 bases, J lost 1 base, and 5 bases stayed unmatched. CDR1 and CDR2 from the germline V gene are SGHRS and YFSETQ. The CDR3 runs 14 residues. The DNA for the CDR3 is TGCGCCAGCCGCGGGGGGGCCGTCCAAGAGACCCAGTACTTC. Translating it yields CASRGGAVQETQYF. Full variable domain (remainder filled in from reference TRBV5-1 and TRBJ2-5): KAGVTQTPRYLIKTRGQQVTLSCSPISGHRSVSWYQQTPGQGLQFLFEYFSETQRNKGNFPGRFSGRQFSNSRSEMNVSTLELGDSALYLCASRGGAVQETQYFGPGTRLLVL.

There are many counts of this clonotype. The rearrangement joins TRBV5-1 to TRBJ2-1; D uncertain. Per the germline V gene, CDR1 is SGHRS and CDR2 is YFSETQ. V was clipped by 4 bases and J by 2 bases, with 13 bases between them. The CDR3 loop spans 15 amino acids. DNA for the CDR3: TGCGCCAGCAGCCGAAAGGAGCCTGCCTACAATGAGCAGTTCTTC. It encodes CASSRKEPAYNEQFF.

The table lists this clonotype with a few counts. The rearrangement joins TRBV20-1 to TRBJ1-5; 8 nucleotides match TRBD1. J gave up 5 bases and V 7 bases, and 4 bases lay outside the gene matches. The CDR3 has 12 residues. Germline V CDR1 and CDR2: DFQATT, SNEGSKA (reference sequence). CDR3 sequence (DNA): TGCAGTGTTGGACAGGGCGATCAGCCCCAGCATTTT. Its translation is CSVGQGDQPQHF.

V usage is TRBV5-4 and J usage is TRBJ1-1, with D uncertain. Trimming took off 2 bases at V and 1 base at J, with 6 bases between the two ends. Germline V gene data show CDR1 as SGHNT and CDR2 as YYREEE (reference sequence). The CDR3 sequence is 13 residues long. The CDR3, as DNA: TGTGCCAGCAGCTTTACACAGAACACTGAAGCTTTCTTT. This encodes CASSFTQNTEAFF.

CDR3 nucleotides: TGTGCCAGCAGTTACACAACAGATACGCAGTATTTT. Its protein is CASSYTTDTQYF. This chain connects TRBV6-6 to TRBJ2-3; the D is unclear. The CDR3 length is 12 residues. Germline V gene sequence: CDR1 MNHNY, CDR2 SVGAGI (reference sequence). Trimming removed 2 bases from V and 3 bases from J, with 3 bases in between.

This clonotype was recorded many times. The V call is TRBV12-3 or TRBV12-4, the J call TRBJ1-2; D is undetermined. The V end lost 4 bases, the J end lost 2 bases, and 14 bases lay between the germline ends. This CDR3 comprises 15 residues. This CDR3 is CASSSSGGINYGYTF. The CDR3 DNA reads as TGTGCCAGCAGTTCCTCGGGAGGTATAAACTATGGCTACACCTTC.

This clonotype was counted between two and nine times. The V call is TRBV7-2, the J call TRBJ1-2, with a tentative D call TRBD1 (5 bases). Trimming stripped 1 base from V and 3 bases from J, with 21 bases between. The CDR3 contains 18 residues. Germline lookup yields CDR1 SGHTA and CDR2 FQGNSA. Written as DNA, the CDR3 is TGTGCCAGCAGCTTAGGCCCCATATACGGGGCGGGGGACTATGGCTACACCTTC. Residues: CASSLGPIYGAGDYGYTF.

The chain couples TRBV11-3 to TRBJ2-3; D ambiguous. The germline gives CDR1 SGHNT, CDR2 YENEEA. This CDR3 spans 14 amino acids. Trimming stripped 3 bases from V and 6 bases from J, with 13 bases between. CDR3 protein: CASSLSWQDDTQYF. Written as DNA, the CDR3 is TGTGCCAGCAGCTTGTCGTGGCAGGACGATACGCAGTATTTT.

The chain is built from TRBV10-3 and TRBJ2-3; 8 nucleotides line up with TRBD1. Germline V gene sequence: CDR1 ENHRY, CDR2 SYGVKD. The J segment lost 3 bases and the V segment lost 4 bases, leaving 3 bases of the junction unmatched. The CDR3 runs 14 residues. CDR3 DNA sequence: TGTGCCATCAGTGGGACAGGGACTACAGATACGCAGTATTTT. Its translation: CAISGTGTTDTQYF.

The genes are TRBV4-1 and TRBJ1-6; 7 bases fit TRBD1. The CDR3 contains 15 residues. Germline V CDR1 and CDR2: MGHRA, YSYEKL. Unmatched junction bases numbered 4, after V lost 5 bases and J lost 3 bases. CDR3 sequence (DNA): TGCGCCAGCAGCGGGACAGACGGCTATAATTCACCCCTCCACTTT. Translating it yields CASSGTDGYNSPLHF.

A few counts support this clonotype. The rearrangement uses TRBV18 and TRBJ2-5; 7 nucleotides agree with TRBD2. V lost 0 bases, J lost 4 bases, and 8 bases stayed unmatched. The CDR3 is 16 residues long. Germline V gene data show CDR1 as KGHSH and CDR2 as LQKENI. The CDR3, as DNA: TGTGCCAGCTCACCACCCCCAGGGACGGGGGGAGAGACCCAGTACTTC. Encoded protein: CASSPPPGTGGETQYF.